This T cell receptor beta chain appears in the sequencing data of a study of blood T cell repertoires in COVID-19. Across the study: Both acute and convalescent COVID-19 samples were obtained from the United States, Italy and Spain.

In the original analysis: The assay estimated nucleated cells by amplifying reference gene primers. The data were produced by immunoSEQ multiplex PCR, yet TCRdb's version contains in-frame clones alone and is incomplete. The V and J calls and clone size are taken from that table; D and trimming were inferred from the DNA. This table has about 250,000 clones, nearly 90% appearing once. The germline V and J ends were trimmed by 5 bases and 5 bases, with 18 bases remaining between them. The germline gives CDR1 MNHEY, CDR2 SVGAGI. The CDR3 contains 15 residues. The sequence came from a man aged 18 to 29 with active or convalescent COVID-19. This chain links TRBV6-5 with TRBJ2-5, with a tentative D call TRBD1 (5 bases). Sequenced input: peripheral blood. The CDR3 DNA reads as TGTGCCAGCAGTATGCCGACGCAGGGCTGGGAGACCCAGTACTTC. It specifies CASSMPTQGWETQYF.